Listed here is a single T cell receptor (beta chain). The antigen is undetermined. The ends were cut back, 3 bases at V and 8 bases at J, with 7 bases in the middle. The CDR3 runs to 11 residues. The V gene's germline CDR1 is ENHRY and CDR2 SYGVKD. These data are taken from a study of cytomegalovirus exposure and HLA in healthy donors. General study points: The investigators catalogued 180 or so TCR beta chains as cytomegalovirus-associated. Available immune exposure information was restricted to CMV serostatus only.

Primers: 60 Vbeta forward and 13 Jbeta reverse. Study processing details: Around 80 million unique TCR beta chains, roughly 11 million of them shared, were counted by a later analysis. This table comes from immunoSEQ multiplex PCR, and its TCRdb copy is limited to in-frame clones, with some not included. V and J calls and clone size come straight from that table; D and trimming were deduced from the DNA. Of about 170,000 clones in the sample, 80% were seen once. V gene TRBV10-3 combines with J gene TRBJ1-1; no reliable D call. The sequencing input was PBMCs. The origin of this receptor is a woman in her forties or fifties in good health and CMV-seropositive. The CDR3 reads CAISEGREAFF. The CDR3 nucleotides read TGTGCCATCAGTGAAGGGAGGGAAGCTTTCTTT.